The next 21 T cell receptor beta chains were all read from a single sample in a study of cytomegalovirus exposure and HLA in healthy donors. The PCR ran on 60 Vbeta and 13 Jbeta primers. The protocol was immunoSEQ multiplex PCR, while the TCRdb copy is restricted to in-frame clones and leaves out a portion. This sample has about 150,000 clones, with 80% found just once. Sequenced input: PBMCs. The receptors shown here come from a man in his thirties or forties in good health and CMV-seropositive.

This clone was observed a single time. V is TRBV15 and J is TRBJ2-1; 8 bases map to TRBD2. Looked up from germline, CDR1 is LNHNV and CDR2 is YYDKDF (reference sequence). After removal of 5 bases from V and 10 bases from J, the junction contained 7 bases not matched to a gene. The CDR3 spans 13 residues. The CDR3 is CATSPGGEREQFF. In DNA, the CDR3 is TGTGCCACCAGCCCCGGGGGGGAGAGGGAGCAGTTCTTC.

The chain combines TRBV5-5 with TRBJ1-2; a weak D match, TRBD1 (5 bases). Germline assignment: CDR1 SGHKS and CDR2 YYEKEE (reference sequence). The CDR3 extends over 13 amino acids. V gave up 1 base and J gave up 4 bases, with 8 bases separating them. In nucleotides, the CDR3 is TGTGCCAGCAGCTTGCAGGGTAGCTATGGCTACACCTTC. It encodes CASSLQGSYGYTF.

This clone was detected once. The V gene is TRBV15, the J gene TRBJ1-5; perhaps TRBD1 as D (6 bases). The CDR3 has 12 residues. V was clipped by 5 bases and J by 5 bases, with 7 bases between them. Germline V CDR1 and CDR2: LNHNV, YYDKDF (reference sequence). The chain's CDR3 is CATSSGDQPQHF. CDR3 coding DNA: TGTGCCACCAGCTCAGGGGATCAGCCCCAGCATTTT.

This sequence joins TRBV7-6 and TRBJ2-3; 12 bases are a match to TRBD2. Germline CDR1 SGHVS, CDR2 FNYEAQ. The CDR3 consists of 16 residues. V lost 5 bases, J lost 6 bases, and 9 bases stayed unmatched. The CDR3 is CASSHLAGGPFDTQYF. The DNA for the CDR3 is TGTGCCAGCAGCCATCTAGCGGGAGGGCCATTTGATACGCAGTATTTT. Full variable domain (missing parts from reference TRBV7-6 and TRBJ2-3): GAGVSQSPRYKVTKRGQDVALRCDPISGHVSLYWYRQALGQGPEFLTYFNYEAQQDKSGLPNDRFSAERPEGSISTLTIQRTEQRDSAMYRCASSHLAGGPFDTQYFGPGTRLTVL.

The rearrangement uses TRBV7-9 and TRBJ2-6, with 7 bases fitting TRBD1. V dropped 4 bases and J dropped 0; count of bases not matched to a gene: 12. The germline V gene encodes CDR1 SEHNR and CDR2 FQNEAQ (reference sequence). This CDR3 region has 19 residues. The CDR3 DNA sequence: TGTGCCAGCAGCTCTGGAACAGGGACAGACTACTCTGGGGCCAACGTCCTGACTTTC. This translates into CASSSGTGTDYSGANVLTF.

The CDR3 protein is CASRSGQISNQPQHF. In nucleotides, the CDR3 is TGTGCCAGCAGGTCCGGACAGATTAGCAATCAGCCCCAGCATTTT. The V call is TRBV28, the J call TRBJ1-5, with TRBD1 as a possible D gene (6 bases). CDR1 MDHEN and CDR2 SYDVKM come from the germline V gene. This CDR3 region has 15 residues. V lost 6 bases and J 0 bases, leaving 12 bases between the germline ends.

V is TRBV5-1 and J is TRBJ2-7; TRBD2 matches 7 bases. V lost 1 base to trimming and J lost 1 base; unmatched junction nucleotides: 2. This CDR3 comprises 14 residues. Per germline, CDR1 SGHRS and CDR2 YFSETQ. CDR3 nucleotides: TGCGCCAGCAGCTTGTCTAGCGGATCCTACGAGCAGTACTTC. Protein sequence: CASSLSSGSYEQYF.

The chain has TRBV4-1 and TRBJ2-2; D might be TRBD1 (5 bases). V lost 3 bases and J lost 6, with 20 bases in between. The CDR3 has 17 residues. Germline V CDR1 and CDR2: MGHRA, YSYEKL. The CDR3 loop is CASSQELGREGAGELFF. The CDR3 region has the DNA TGCGCCAGCAGCCAGGAATTAGGCAGGGAAGGAGCCGGGGAGCTGTTTTTT.

The V gene is TRBV7-2, the J gene TRBJ2-2; 13 nucleotides line up with TRBD2. CDR1 SGHTA and CDR2 FQGNSA come from the germline V gene. There are 15 residues in the CDR3. V shed 8 bases and J 4 bases; nucleotides not matched to a gene: 4. In DNA, the CDR3 is TGTGCCAGCGCAAGGACTAGCGGGAGCACCGGGGAGCTGTTTTTT. Encoded protein: CASARTSGSTGELFF.

This sequence joins TRBV5-1 and TRBJ1-1; D possibly corresponds to TRBD1 (6 bases). CDR1 is SGHRS, CDR2 YFSETQ, per germline. The CDR3 length is 15 residues. The V and J ends lost 2 bases and 7 bases respectively, with 18 bases between them. CDR3 in amino acids: CASSFRSQGSFEAFF. The DNA of the CDR3 is TGCGCCAGCAGCTTTAGATCACAGGGTTCTTTTGAAGCTTTCTTT.

This clone was found once. J is TRBJ2-4 and V is TRBV4-1; 10 nucleotides match TRBD1. Looked up from germline, CDR1 is MGHRA and CDR2 is YSYEKL. The CDR3 consists of 19 residues. V lost 4 bases to trimming and J lost 1 base; unmatched junction nucleotides: 13. CDR3 loop: CASSRVPGQGIGAKNIQYF. DNA for the CDR3: TGCGCCAGCAGCCGAGTCCCGGGACAGGGGATCGGGGCCAAAAACATTCAGTACTTC.

This clone was found a few times. This chain links TRBV27 with TRBJ1-1; the D gene is possibly TRBD1 (6 bases). This CDR3 is 14 amino acids long. CDR1 is MNHEY, CDR2 SMNVEV, per germline (reference sequence). Trimming took off 6 bases at V and 2 bases at J, with 13 bases between the two ends. CDR3 DNA: TGTGCCAGCAGCTGGGGAGGGGGAAACACTGAAGCTTTCTTT. It specifies CASSWGGGNTEAFF.

DNA of the CDR3: TGTGCCAGCAGCTTGTTTGGGACTAGCGGGAGGGCGAGGAATGAGCAGTTCTTC. Translated, it gives CASSLFGTSGRARNEQFF. J is TRBJ2-1 and V is TRBV5-4; the match to TRBD2 covers 16 bases. The CDR3 runs 18 residues. Per the germline V gene, CDR1 is SGHNT and CDR2 is YYREEE (reference sequence). V trimming: 1 base; J trimming: 7 bases; junction bases outside the gene matches: 8.

The V gene is TRBV7-8, the J gene TRBJ2-7; D is possibly TRBD1 (5 bases). Germline CDR1 reads SGHVS; CDR2 reads FQNEAQ. Trimming left V 3 bases short and J 0 bases short, with 9 bases between. The CDR3 contains 14 residues. This CDR3 reads CASSFTTDSYEQYF. CDR3 coding DNA: TGTGCCAGCAGCTTTACGACAGACTCCTACGAGCAGTACTTC.

The chain is built from TRBV19 and TRBJ1-1; 10 positions match TRBD1. The J segment lost 8 bases and the V segment lost 5 bases, leaving 11 bases of the junction unmatched. Germline V gene lookup returns CDR1 LNHDA and CDR2 SQIVND (reference sequence). The CDR3 consists of 15 residues. In DNA, the CDR3 is TGTGCCAGTAGTCCGACCTTCGACAGGGGGCGAGAAGCTTTCTTT. Protein sequence: CASSPTFDRGREAFF.

V is TRBV7-6 and J is TRBJ2-1; TRBD2 agrees at 10 bases. The CDR3 length is 18 residues. J lost 1 base, V lost 5 bases, and 11 bases had no gene match. Germline V lookup: CDR1 SGHVS, CDR2 FNYEAQ. CDR3 in DNA: TGTGCCAGCAGCCCCATTAGGAGTAGCGGGAGGTCCTACAATGAGCAGTTCTTC. The encoded protein is CASSPIRSSGRSYNEQFF.

V is TRBV6-1 and J is TRBJ2-4; D possibly corresponds to TRBD2 (6 bases). The CDR3 covers 14 residues. Germline values: CDR1 MNHNS, CDR2 SASEGT. V shed 5 bases and J shed 3 bases, with 11 bases lying between them. This chain's CDR3 is CASSTLGGKNIQYF. Written as DNA, the CDR3 is TGTGCCAGCAGTACTTTGGGAGGCAAAAACATTCAGTACTTC.

The gene calls are TRBV9 and TRBJ1-2; tentatively, D is TRBD1 (6 bases). This CDR3 comprises 15 residues. Between the trimmed V and J ends, which lost 5 bases and 8 bases, there was a span of 22 bases. Germline loops: CDR1 SGDLS, CDR2 YYNGEE. The CDR3 DNA reads TGTGCCAGCAGTGCAACGGGGGGCGTAGGGAGGGGCTACACCTTC. This translates into CASSATGGVGRGYTF.

The rearrangement joins TRBV7-9 to TRBJ2-2; no clear D. This CDR3 has 14 amino acids. V lost 4 bases and J 1 base, leaving 7 bases between the germline ends. Germline assignment: CDR1 SEHNR and CDR2 FQNEAQ (reference sequence). The CDR3 DNA reads as TGTGCCAGCAGCTCTACGGTGAACACCGGGGAGCTGTTTTTT. Protein sequence: CASSSTVNTGELFF.

The rearrangement links TRBV7-6 to TRBJ2-5; possible D gene TRBD2, 5 bases. This CDR3 is built from 13 residues. CDR1 is SGHVS, CDR2 FNYEAQ, per germline. Trimming stripped 5 bases from V and 5 bases from J, with 12 bases between. Here the CDR3 DNA reads TGTGCCAGCAGCCGAGGGATTCGGGAGACCCAGTACTTC. Protein sequence: CASSRGIRETQYF.

This chain joins TRBV6-5 and TRBJ2-7; 7 nucleotides agree with TRBD1. The germline gives CDR1 MNHEY, CDR2 SVGAGI. CDR3 size: 12 residues. With V trimmed by 5 bases and J by 6 bases, 4 bases remained unmatched. The CDR3 nucleotides are TGTGCCAGCAGTCGGACAGGTATCGAGCAGTACTTC. Amino acids: CASSRTGIEQYF.